Reported below is one TCR beta chain. Its target is unknown. This sample was taken from a study of OX40 agonist ivuxolimab in advanced cancers. Study in general: Ivuxolimab, an agonist antibody against OX40 (CD134), was given to patients. Cohort: more than 75% men, mean age 60, aged roughly 20 to 79. The study's findings and limits: In the 0.1 to 3.0 mg/kg range, CD4+ and CD8+ blood T cells had expanded clonally by week 6.

The study sampled blood at baseline, cycle 4 day 1, and cycle 7 day 1. Generated by immunoSEQ multiplex PCR, the TCRdb table keeps only in-frame clones and is missing some. The sample carries about 99,000 clones, roughly 95% recorded once. V lost 4 bases and J lost 5; bases outside the gene matches: 9. The germline V gene has CDR1 MGHDK and CDR2 SYGVNS. The CDR3 extends over 15 amino acids. This receptor was taken from an adult with an advanced solid tumor such as melanoma, head and neck, liver or kidney cancer. Here the sequenced sample was CD4+ or CD8+ T cells sorted from blood, taken in a trial of the OX40 agonist ivuxolimab. The chain has TRBV25-1 and TRBJ1-2; 8 nucleotides align to TRBD1. The CDR3 loop reads CASSGTGLGRYGYTF. In nucleotides, the CDR3 is TGTGCCAGCAGTGGGACAGGGCTCGGGCGATATGGCTACACCTTC.